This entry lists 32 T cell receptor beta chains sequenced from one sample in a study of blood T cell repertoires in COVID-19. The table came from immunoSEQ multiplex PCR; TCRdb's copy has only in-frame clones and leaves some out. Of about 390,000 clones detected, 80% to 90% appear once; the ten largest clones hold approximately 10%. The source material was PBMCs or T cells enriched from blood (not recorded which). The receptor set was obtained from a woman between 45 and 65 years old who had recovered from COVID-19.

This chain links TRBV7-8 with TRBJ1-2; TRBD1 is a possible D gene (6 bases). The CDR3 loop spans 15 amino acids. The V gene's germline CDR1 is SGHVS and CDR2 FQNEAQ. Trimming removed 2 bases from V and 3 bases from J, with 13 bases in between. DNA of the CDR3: TGTGCCAGCAGCTTAAACACAGGGCGGTACTATGGCTACACCTTC. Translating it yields CASSLNTGRYYGYTF.

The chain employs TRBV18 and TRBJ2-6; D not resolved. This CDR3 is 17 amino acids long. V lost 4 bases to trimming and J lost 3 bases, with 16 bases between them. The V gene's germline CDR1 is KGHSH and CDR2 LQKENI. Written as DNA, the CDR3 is TGTGCCAGCTCACGGTCGAGGTTGGGTAGTGGGGCCAACGTCCTGACTTTC. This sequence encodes CASSRSRLGSGANVLTF. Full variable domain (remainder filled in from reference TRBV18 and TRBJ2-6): NAGVMQNPRHLVRRRGQEARLRCSPMKGHSHVYWYRQLPEEGLKFMVYLQKENIIDESGMPKERFSAEFPKEGPSILRIQQVVRGDSAAYFCASSRSRLGSGANVLTFGAGSRLTVL.

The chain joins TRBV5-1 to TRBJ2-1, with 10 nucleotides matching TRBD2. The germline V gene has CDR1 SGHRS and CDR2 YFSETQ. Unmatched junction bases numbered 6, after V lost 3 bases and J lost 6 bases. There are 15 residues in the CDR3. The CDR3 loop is CASSSESSGGNEQFF. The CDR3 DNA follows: TGCGCCAGCAGCTCTGAATCTAGCGGGGGCAATGAGCAGTTCTTC.

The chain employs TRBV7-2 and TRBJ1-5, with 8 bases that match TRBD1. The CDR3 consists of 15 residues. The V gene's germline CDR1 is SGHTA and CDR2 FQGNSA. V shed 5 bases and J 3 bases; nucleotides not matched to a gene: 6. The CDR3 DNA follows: TGTGCCAGCAGCGCGCGGACAGGGTACAATCAGCCCCAGCATTTT. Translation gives CASSARTGYNQPQHF.

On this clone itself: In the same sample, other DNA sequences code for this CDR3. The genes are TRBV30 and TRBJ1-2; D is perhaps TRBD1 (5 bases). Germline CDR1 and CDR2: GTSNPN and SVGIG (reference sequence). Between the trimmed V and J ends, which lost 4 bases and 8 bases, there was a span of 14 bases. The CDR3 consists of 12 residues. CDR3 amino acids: CAWTPGGYGYTF. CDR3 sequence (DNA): TGTGCCTGGACCCCGGGGGGGTACGGCTACACCTTC.

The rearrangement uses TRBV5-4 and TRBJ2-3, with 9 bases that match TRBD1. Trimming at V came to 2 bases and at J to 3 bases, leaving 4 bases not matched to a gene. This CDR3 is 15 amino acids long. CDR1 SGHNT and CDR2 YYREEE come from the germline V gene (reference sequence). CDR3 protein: CASSFRDRETDTQYF. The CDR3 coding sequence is TGTGCCAGCAGCTTCCGGGACAGGGAAACAGATACGCAGTATTTT.

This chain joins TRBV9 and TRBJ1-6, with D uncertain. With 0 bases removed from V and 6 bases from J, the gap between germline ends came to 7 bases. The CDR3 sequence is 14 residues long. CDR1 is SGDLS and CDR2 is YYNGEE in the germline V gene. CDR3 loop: CASSVAIVNSPLHF. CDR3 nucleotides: TGTGCCAGCAGCGTAGCAATTGTTAATTCACCCCTCCACTTT.

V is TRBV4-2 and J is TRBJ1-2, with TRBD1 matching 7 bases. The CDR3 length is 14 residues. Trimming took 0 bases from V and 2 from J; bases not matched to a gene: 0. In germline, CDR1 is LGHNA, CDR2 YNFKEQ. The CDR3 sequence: CASSQEQGNYGYTF. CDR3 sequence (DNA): TGTGCCAGCAGCCAAGAACAGGGGAACTATGGCTACACCTTC.

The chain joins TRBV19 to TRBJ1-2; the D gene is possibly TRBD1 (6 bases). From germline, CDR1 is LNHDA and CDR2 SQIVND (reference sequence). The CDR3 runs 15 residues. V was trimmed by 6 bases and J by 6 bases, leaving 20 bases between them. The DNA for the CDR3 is TGTGCCAGTAGCCGACCGACCGGGACAATCGATGGCTACACCTTC. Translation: CASSRPTGTIDGYTF.

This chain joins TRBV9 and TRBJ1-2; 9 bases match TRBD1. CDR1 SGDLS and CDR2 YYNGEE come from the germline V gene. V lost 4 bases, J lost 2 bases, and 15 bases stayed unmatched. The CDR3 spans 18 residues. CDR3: CASSPSPGTGNNNYGYTF. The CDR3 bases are TGTGCCAGCAGCCCAAGTCCCGGGACAGGGAACAACAACTATGGCTACACCTTC.

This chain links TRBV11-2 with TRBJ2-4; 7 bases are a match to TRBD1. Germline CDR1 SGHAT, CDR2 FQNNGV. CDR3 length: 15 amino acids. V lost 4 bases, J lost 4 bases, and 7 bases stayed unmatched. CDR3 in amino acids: CASSSRQGLKNIQYF. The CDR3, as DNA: TGTGCCAGCAGCTCCAGACAGGGATTGAAAAACATTCAGTACTTC.

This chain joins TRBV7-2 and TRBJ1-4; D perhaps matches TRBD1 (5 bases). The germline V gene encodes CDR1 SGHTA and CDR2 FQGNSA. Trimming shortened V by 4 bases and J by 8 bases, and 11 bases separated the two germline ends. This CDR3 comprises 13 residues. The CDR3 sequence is CASSSRQSEKLFF. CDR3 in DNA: TGTGCCAGCAGCTCTAGACAGTCGGAAAAACTGTTTTTT.

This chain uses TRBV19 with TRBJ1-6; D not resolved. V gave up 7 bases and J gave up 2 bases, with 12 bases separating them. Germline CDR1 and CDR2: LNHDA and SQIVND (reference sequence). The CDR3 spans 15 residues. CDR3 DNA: TGTGCCAGTAACTGGGCCTCTACCTATAATTCACCCCTCCACTTT. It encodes CASNWASTYNSPLHF.

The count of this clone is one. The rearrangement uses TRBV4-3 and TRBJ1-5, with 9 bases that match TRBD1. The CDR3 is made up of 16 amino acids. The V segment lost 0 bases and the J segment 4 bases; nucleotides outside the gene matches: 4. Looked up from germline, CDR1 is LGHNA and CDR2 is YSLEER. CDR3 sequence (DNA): TGCGCCAGCAGCCAAGATCTGGGGACAGGGAATCAGCCCCAGCATTTT. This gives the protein CASSQDLGTGNQPQHF.

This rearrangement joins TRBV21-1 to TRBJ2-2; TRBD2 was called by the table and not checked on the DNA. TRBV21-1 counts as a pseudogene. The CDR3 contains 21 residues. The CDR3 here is CASASPRTRGADGANTGELFF. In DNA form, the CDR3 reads TGTGCCAGCGCATCCCCTAGGACACGGGGGGCTGACGGGGCAAACACCGGGGAGCTGTTTTTT.

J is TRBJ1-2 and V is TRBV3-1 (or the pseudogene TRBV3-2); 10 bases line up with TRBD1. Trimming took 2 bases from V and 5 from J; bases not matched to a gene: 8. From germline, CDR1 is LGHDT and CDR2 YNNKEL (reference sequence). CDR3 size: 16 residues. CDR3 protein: CASSQRTGTGVYGYTF. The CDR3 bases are TGTGCCAGCAGCCAAAGGACCGGGACAGGGGTGTATGGCTACACCTTC.

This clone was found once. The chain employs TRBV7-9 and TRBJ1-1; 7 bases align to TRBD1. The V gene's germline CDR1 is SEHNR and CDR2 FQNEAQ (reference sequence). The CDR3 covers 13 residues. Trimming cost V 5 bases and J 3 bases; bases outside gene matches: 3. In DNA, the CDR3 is TGTGCCAGCAGCCTCACAGGGGACACTGAAGCTTTCTTT. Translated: CASSLTGDTEAFF.

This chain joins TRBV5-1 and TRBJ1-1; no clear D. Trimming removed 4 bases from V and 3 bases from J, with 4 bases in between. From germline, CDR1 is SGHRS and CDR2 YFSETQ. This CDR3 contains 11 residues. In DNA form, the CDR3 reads TGCGCCAGCAGCCAGGACACTGAAGCTTTCTTT. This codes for CASSQDTEAFF.

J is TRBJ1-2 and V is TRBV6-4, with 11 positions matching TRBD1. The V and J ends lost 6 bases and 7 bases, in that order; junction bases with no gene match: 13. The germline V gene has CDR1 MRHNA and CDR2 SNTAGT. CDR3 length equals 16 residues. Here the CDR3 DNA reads TGTGCCAGCAGCCCCTCAGGGACAGGGGGGTTGGTTGGCTACACCTTC. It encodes CASSPSGTGGLVGYTF.

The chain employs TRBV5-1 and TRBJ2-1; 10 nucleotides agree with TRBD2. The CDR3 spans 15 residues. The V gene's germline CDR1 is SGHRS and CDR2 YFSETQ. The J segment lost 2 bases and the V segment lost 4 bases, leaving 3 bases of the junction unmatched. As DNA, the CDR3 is TGCGCCAGCAGCCCAAGCGGGGGGGCCTACAATGAGCAGTTCTTC. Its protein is CASSPSGGAYNEQFF.

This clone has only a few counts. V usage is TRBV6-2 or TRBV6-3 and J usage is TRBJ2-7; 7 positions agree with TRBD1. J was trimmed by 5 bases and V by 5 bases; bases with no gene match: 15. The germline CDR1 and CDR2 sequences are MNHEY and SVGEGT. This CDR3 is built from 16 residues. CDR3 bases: TGTGCCAGCAGTCCGACAGGGCCGAGGGCTTTCAACGAGCAGTACTTC. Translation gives CASSPTGPRAFNEQYF.

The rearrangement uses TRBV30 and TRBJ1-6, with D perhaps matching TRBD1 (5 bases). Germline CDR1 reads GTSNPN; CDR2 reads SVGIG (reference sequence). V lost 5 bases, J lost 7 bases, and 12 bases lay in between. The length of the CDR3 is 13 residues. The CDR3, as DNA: TGTGCCTGGGACCCCGGGGGAAATTCACCCCTCCACTTT. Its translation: CAWDPGGNSPLHF.

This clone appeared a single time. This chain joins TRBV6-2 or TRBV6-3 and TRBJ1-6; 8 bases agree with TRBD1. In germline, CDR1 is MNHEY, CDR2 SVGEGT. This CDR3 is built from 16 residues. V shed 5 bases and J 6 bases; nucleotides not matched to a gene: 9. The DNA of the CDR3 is TGTGCCAGCAGTCAATCCCGACAGGGGCTTAATTCACCCCTCCACTTT. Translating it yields CASSQSRQGLNSPLHF.

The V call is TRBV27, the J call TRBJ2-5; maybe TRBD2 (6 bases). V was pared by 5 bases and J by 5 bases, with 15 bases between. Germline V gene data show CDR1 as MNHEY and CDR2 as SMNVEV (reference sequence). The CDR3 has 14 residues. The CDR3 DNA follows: TGTGCCAGCAGTCCCCTCGGGGAGGCTGAGACCCAGTACTTC. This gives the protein CASSPLGEAETQYF.

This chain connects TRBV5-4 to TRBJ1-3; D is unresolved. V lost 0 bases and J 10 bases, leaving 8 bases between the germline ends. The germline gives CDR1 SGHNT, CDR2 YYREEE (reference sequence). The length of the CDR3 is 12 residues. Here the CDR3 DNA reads TGTGCCAGCAGCTTGGTAGGAGGGACCATATATTTT. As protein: CASSLVGGTIYF.

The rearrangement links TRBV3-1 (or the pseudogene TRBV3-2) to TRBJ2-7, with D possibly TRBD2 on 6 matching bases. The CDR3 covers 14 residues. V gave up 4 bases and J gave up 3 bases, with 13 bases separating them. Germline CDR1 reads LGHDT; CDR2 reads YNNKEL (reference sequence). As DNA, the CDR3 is TGTGCCAGCAGCCCTCGGCGGGACCACTACGAGCAGTACTTC. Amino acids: CASSPRRDHYEQYF.

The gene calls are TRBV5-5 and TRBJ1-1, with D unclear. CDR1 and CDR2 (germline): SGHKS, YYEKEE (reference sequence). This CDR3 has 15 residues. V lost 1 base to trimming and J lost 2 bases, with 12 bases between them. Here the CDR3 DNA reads TGTGCCAGCAGCTTGAATGTGGCGGCTAACACTGAAGCTTTCTTT. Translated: CASSLNVAANTEAFF.

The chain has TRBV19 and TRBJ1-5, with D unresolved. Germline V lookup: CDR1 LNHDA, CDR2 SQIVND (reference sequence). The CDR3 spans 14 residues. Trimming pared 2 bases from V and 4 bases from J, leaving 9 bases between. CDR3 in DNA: TGTGCCAGTAGTATACTAATCGGTAATCAGCCCCAGCATTTT. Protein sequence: CASSILIGNQPQHF.

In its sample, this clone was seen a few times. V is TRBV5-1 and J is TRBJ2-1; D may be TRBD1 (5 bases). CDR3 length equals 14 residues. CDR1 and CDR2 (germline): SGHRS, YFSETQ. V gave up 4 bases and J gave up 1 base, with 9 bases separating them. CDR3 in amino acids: CASSGAPSYNEQFF. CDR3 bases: TGCGCCAGCAGCGGGGCCCCGTCCTACAATGAGCAGTTCTTC.

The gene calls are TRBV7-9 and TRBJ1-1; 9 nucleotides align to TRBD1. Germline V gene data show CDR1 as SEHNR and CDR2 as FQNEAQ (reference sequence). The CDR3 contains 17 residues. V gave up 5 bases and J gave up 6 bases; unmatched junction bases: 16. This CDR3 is CASSGRDREVLGAEAFF. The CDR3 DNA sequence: TGTGCCAGCAGCGGCCGGGACAGGGAGGTGTTAGGCGCTGAAGCTTTCTTT.

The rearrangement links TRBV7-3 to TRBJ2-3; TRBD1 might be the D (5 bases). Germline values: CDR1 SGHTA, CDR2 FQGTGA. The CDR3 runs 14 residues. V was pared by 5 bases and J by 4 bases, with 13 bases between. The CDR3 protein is CASSTTQGADTQYF. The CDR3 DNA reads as TGTGCCAGCAGCACAACGCAGGGTGCAGATACGCAGTATTTT.

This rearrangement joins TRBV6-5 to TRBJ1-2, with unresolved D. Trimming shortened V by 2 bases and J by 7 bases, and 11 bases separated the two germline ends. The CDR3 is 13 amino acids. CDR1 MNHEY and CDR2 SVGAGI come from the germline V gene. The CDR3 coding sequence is TGTGCCAGCAGTTACCTCTCTACGGGTGGCTACACCTTC. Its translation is CASSYLSTGGYTF.